This T cell receptor (beta chain) was documented in a study of CXCR3-negative and CXCR3-positive naive CD8 T cells. Findings of the study overall: Higher TRB CDR3 hydrophobicity marked CXCR3-positive naive cells relative to CXCR3-negative naive cells.

Regarding this clonotype: The antigen remains unidentified.

Germline V gene data show CDR1 as SGHAT and CDR2 as FQNNGV. CDR3 length: 16 residues. The TRB libraries of cDNA were built by UMI-labeled 5' RACE. TCRdb reprocessed the 5' RACE reads, keeping one entry per CDR3 protein, no DNA. This sample carries about 110,000 distinct CDR3 sequences, with 0.3% to 0.4% going to the ten biggest clones. V usage is TRBV11-2 and J usage is TRBJ2-1; TCRdb calls TRBD2, which cannot be checked without DNA. The source material was naive CXCR3+ CD8+ T cells from blood. Subset in this sample: CD45RO-CCR7+CD27+CD95- naive CD8+ T cells expressing CXCR3 (TNR3+). The TCR originated in a human donor in good health. Some clones in this sample may be carry-over from other donors' samples. CDR3 sequence reads: CASSATGTSGPTEQFF.